This T cell receptor (beta chain) is from a study of identical twins. With V trimmed by 6 bases and J by 4 bases, 9 bases remained unmatched. This CDR3 is built from 15 residues. CDR1 and CDR2 (germline): MNHNS, SASEGT. As for this clonotype: Antigen: not known.

The study, taken as a whole, reports: Among monozygotic twins, out-of-frame TCR alpha sharing exceeded what models predicted. Cord blood beta clonotypes that were abundant carried fewer insertions, and memory repertoires showed no such trend.

TCRdb analysed the 5' RACE reads with MiXCR anew, one entry per CDR3 protein. The data contain some 600,000 distinct CDR3 sequences, under 8.5% of them seen just once; the ten biggest clones take up 1.6%. Separately, the same data were catalogued under a study of yellow fever vaccine responses in identical twins.

This chain connects TRBV6-1 to TRBJ2-5; 9 nucleotides align to TRBD1. Sequenced material: PBMCs. This TCR was recovered from a woman between 18 and 29 years old in good health. CDR3 DNA sequence: TGTGCCAGCAGCGGGACAGGGCAGATTGCAGAGACCCAGTACTTC. Its protein is CASSGTGQIAETQYF.